This T cell receptor beta chain was identified in a study of cytomegalovirus exposure and HLA in healthy donors. The wider study: Out of 350 to 400 genotyped donors, roughly 83% belonged to the Caucasian-associated ancestry cluster.

Concerning this clone: Its antigen is as yet unknown.

Whole-study results and caveats: A missense DCLRE1C variant was associated with V- and J-gene trimming of TCR beta chains in a later analysis, and an independent cohort replicated the association. Cytomegalovirus association was listed for 164 TCR beta chains. The study carried out a later analysis of TCR beta sequences. It associated 15,000 to 20,000 of them with specific HLA alleles at a false discovery rate of 0.05.

Primers included in the PCR were 60 Vbeta and 13 Jbeta primers. The data were produced by immunoSEQ multiplex PCR, yet TCRdb's version contains in-frame clones alone and is incomplete. The data contain 150,000 or so clones, around four fifths of them singletons. The sequence was collected from a man aged 25 to 40 in good health and CMV-seronegative. The sequenced sample was PBMCs.

The CDR3 reads CASSLQGGDNQPQHF. The CDR3 DNA sequence: TGTGCCAGCAGCTTACAGGGCGGGGATAATCAGCCCCAGCATTTT. The chain is built from TRBV28 and TRBJ1-5; D may be TRBD1 (6 bases). In germline, CDR1 is MDHEN, CDR2 SYDVKM. The CDR3 contains 15 residues. Deletions cut 6 bases from V and 4 bases from J, with 16 bases between.